The 25 T cell receptor beta chains reported below all come from one sample, sequenced in a study of cytomegalovirus exposure and HLA in healthy donors. The table came from immunoSEQ multiplex PCR; TCRdb's copy has only in-frame clones and leaves some out. The sample records about 270,000 clones, 65% to 90% being singletons. Sequenced: PBMCs. These receptors were obtained from a woman under 30 in good health and CMV-seronegative.

The chain links TRBV2 to TRBJ1-1; a possible D gene is TRBD1 (5 bases). Trimming removed 5 bases from V and 1 base from J, with 8 bases in between. This CDR3 has 13 amino acids. Germline assignment: CDR1 SNHLY and CDR2 FYNNEI. In nucleotides, the CDR3 is TGTGCCAGCAGTAATACAGGGAACACTGAAGCTTTCTTT. Translated: CASSNTGNTEAFF.

This chain links TRBV6-5 with TRBJ1-5; D possibly corresponds to TRBD1 (5 bases). The CDR3 contains 14 residues. Germline V gives CDR1 MNHEY, CDR2 SVGAGI. V was shortened by 6 bases and J by 0 bases, with 9 bases between the two germline ends. The CDR3 nucleotides read TGTGCCAGCAGGGGGCGAAATAGCAATCAGCCCCAGCATTTT. This codes for CASRGRNSNQPQHF.

This clone was detected only once. The chain links TRBV28 to TRBJ1-2, with D uncertain. V shed 3 bases and J shed 6 bases, with 11 bases lying between them. The CDR3 length is 13 residues. Germline CDR1 reads MDHEN; CDR2 reads SYDVKM. The DNA for the CDR3 is TGTGCCAGCAGTTTGGAGGGTGCAGATGGCTACACCTTC. It translates to CASSLEGADGYTF.

This chain links TRBV11-2 with TRBJ1-5; D gene uncertain. This CDR3 has 13 amino acids. V lost 4 bases to trimming and J lost 0 bases, with 4 bases between them. CDR1 SGHAT and CDR2 FQNNGV come from the germline V gene. The CDR3 here is CASSYYSNQPQHF. The DNA for the CDR3 is TGTGCCAGCAGCTACTATAGCAATCAGCCCCAGCATTTT.

This clone was detected a few times. V usage is TRBV5-1 and J usage is TRBJ2-5; 8 bases are a match to TRBD1. Trimming cost V 1 base and J 5 bases; bases outside gene matches: 4. Germline V gene lookup returns CDR1 SGHRS and CDR2 YFSETQ. This CDR3 spans 14 amino acids. CDR3: CASSLWTGRETQYF. The CDR3 DNA reads TGCGCCAGCAGCTTGTGGACAGGGAGGGAGACCCAGTACTTC.

The chain has TRBV5-6 and TRBJ1-2; possibly TRBD1 for D (6 bases). The CDR3 is 14 residues long. The V end lost 0 bases, the J end lost 3 bases, and 9 bases lay between the germline ends. Germline values: CDR1 SGHDT, CDR2 YYEEEE. The CDR3 protein is CASSLGQDDYGYTF. As DNA, the CDR3 is TGTGCCAGCAGCTTGGGACAGGACGACTATGGCTACACCTTC.

The chain links TRBV5-1 to TRBJ2-7, with D possibly matching TRBD2 (6 bases). Trimming took off 0 bases at V and 0 bases at J, with 19 bases between the two ends. Germline values: CDR1 SGHRS, CDR2 YFSETQ. This CDR3 is 18 amino acids long. The CDR3 DNA is TGCGCCAGCAGCTTGGGGCGGGGAATAATCCTGAGCTCCTACGAGCAGTACTTC. The encoded protein is CASSLGRGIILSSYEQYF.

The chain carries TRBV27 and TRBJ2-1; TRBD2 aligns across 10 bases. Germline lookup yields CDR1 MNHEY and CDR2 SMNVEV (reference sequence). The CDR3 length is 15 residues. V shed 5 bases, J shed 8 bases, and the junction held 9 bases outside the gene matches. CDR3 region: CASSTSSGSIDEQFF. The CDR3 region has the DNA TGTGCCAGCAGTACCTCTAGCGGGAGTATCGATGAGCAGTTCTTC.

This CDR3 reads CASSRMDSRTRTDTQYF. CDR3 sequence (DNA): TGTGCCAGCAGTCGCATGGACAGTCGGACCCGCACAGATACGCAGTATTTT. This chain joins TRBV27 and TRBJ2-3; maybe TRBD1 (6 bases). The CDR3 has 17 amino acids. Germline CDR1 is MNHEY and CDR2 is SMNVEV (reference sequence). The V and J ends lost 5 bases and 1 base respectively, with 19 bases between them.

The chain combines TRBV29-1 with TRBJ2-3, with 12 bases aligning to TRBD2. CDR1 and CDR2 (germline): SQVTM, ANQGSEA. Trimming took 4 bases from V and 2 from J; bases not matched to a gene: 1. The CDR3 consists of 14 residues. The CDR3 coding sequence is TGCAGCGTTGGGACTAGCGGGACCACAGATACGCAGTATTTT. Protein sequence: CSVGTSGTTDTQYF.

This clone was recorded once. The chain combines TRBV9 with TRBJ2-7; 12 nucleotides align to TRBD1. This CDR3 contains 16 residues. CDR1 and CDR2 from the germline V gene are SGDLS and YYNGEE. V trimming: 4 bases; J trimming: 5 bases; junction bases outside the gene matches: 10. CDR3 sequence reads: CASSLQGQGAGDEQYF. The CDR3 DNA reads TGTGCCAGCAGCCTCCAGGGACAGGGGGCGGGCGACGAGCAGTACTTC.

The V gene is TRBV19, the J gene TRBJ1-5, with no clear D. This CDR3 has 15 residues. The germline V gene has CDR1 LNHDA and CDR2 SQIVND (reference sequence). V was clipped by 1 base and J by 3 bases, with 10 bases between them. DNA for the CDR3: TGTGCCAGTAGTATAGCGGGAGACTACAATCAGCCCCAGCATTTT. Translating gives CASSIAGDYNQPQHF.

In its sample, this clone was seen a few times. J is TRBJ2-7 and V is TRBV10-3; TRBD1 aligns across 7 bases. The CDR3 extends over 12 amino acids. CDR1 is ENHRY and CDR2 is SYGVKD in the germline V gene. V lost 6 bases and J lost 3; bases outside the gene matches: 2. CDR3: CAISRQGYEQYF. DNA of the CDR3: TGTGCCATCAGCCGACAGGGCTACGAGCAGTACTTC.

This clone was detected a few times. The chain recombines TRBV2 with TRBJ2-7; 7 nucleotides line up with TRBD1. CDR3 size: 13 residues. CDR1 and CDR2 from the germline V gene are SNHLY and FYNNEI. J was trimmed by 3 bases and V by 5 bases; bases with no gene match: 4. The chain's CDR3 is CASSTGQNYEQYF. For the CDR3, the DNA is TGTGCCAGCAGTACGGGACAGAACTACGAGCAGTACTTC.

The genes are TRBV6-4 and TRBJ1-1; 10 nucleotides line up with TRBD1. The germline gives CDR1 MRHNA, CDR2 SNTAGT. The CDR3 is 15 amino acids. The J segment lost 4 bases and the V segment lost 4 bases, leaving 6 bases of the junction unmatched. Here the CDR3 reads CASSVRTGGFTEAFF. As DNA, the CDR3 is TGTGCCAGCAGTGTTCGGACAGGGGGTTTCACTGAAGCTTTCTTT.

The CDR3 spells CASSLTPGQQETQYF. The CDR3 coding sequence is TGTGCCAGCAGTTTAACTCCGGGACAGCAAGAGACCCAGTACTTC. This rearrangement joins TRBV28 to TRBJ2-5, with 7 bases fitting TRBD1. Germline V gives CDR1 MDHEN, CDR2 SYDVKM. V gave up 2 bases and J gave up 2 bases; unmatched junction bases: 5. This CDR3 has 15 residues.

This chain links TRBV9 with TRBJ2-1, with D possibly TRBD2 on 7 matching bases. The V end was cut by 7 bases, the J end by 3 bases, with 11 bases between. Germline CDR1 reads SGDLS; CDR2 reads YYNGEE. This CDR3 is 13 amino acids long. The CDR3 sequence: CASGRGLYNEQFF. In DNA form, the CDR3 reads TGTGCCAGCGGGCGGGGGCTCTACAATGAGCAGTTCTTC.

This sequence joins TRBV28 and TRBJ1-1; unclear D gene. The germline V gene has CDR1 MDHEN and CDR2 SYDVKM. The CDR3 length is 13 residues. The V end lost 5 bases, the J end lost 4 bases, and 11 bases lay between the germline ends. The chain's CDR3 is CASSQRHTTEAFF. CDR3 sequence (DNA): TGTGCCAGCAGTCAGAGACATACCACTGAAGCTTTCTTT.

The gene calls are TRBV7-9 and TRBJ2-7; tentatively, D is TRBD2 (5 bases). The CDR3 length is 14 residues. Germline CDR1 SEHNR, CDR2 FQNEAQ (reference sequence). Trimming removed 1 base from V and 5 bases from J, with 12 bases in between. Here the CDR3 reads CASSLGTLGDEQYF. Written as DNA, the CDR3 is TGTGCCAGCAGCTTAGGAACTCTCGGGGACGAGCAGTACTTC.

The chain couples TRBV7-2 to TRBJ2-5; perhaps TRBD1 as D (5 bases). In germline, CDR1 is SGHTA, CDR2 FQGNSA. The CDR3 has 16 residues. Trimming left V 7 bases short and J 1 base short, with 19 bases between. CDR3 sequence reads: CASTSLVQTAQETQYF. In nucleotides, the CDR3 is TGTGCCAGCACCAGCTTAGTGCAGACAGCCCAAGAGACCCAGTACTTC.

This clone came up once. This chain connects TRBV27 to TRBJ2-1, with D perhaps TRBD2 (6 bases). V was trimmed by 3 bases and J by 7 bases, leaving 13 bases between them. The CDR3 is 14 residues long. Germline V lookup: CDR1 MNHEY, CDR2 SMNVEV (reference sequence). CDR3 in amino acids: CASSLERAGNEQFF. CDR3 nucleotide sequence: TGTGCCAGCAGTTTGGAACGGGCGGGGAATGAGCAGTTCTTC.

This chain uses TRBV25-1 with TRBJ1-1; 9 nucleotides match TRBD1. The CDR3 has 11 amino acids. V lost 7 bases, J lost 10 bases, and 4 bases stayed unmatched. In germline, CDR1 is MGHDK, CDR2 SYGVNS. This CDR3 is CASKQGARAFF. The CDR3 nucleotides are TGTGCCAGCAAACAGGGGGCGCGAGCTTTCTTT.

The CDR3 sequence: CASSIKDRGIDYGYTF. As DNA, the CDR3 is TGCGCCAGCAGCATAAAAGACAGGGGCATCGACTATGGCTACACCTTC. The V and J genes are TRBV5-1 and TRBJ1-2, with 8 nucleotides matching TRBD1. V lost 4 bases and J lost 3; bases outside the gene matches: 11. Per the germline V gene, CDR1 is SGHRS and CDR2 is YFSETQ. The CDR3 covers 16 residues.

The gene calls are TRBV5-4 and TRBJ2-7; 9 bases fit TRBD1. This CDR3 has 14 residues. V shed 3 bases and J 1 base; nucleotides not matched to a gene: 2. Germline V gene sequence: CDR1 SGHNT, CDR2 YYREEE (reference sequence). The CDR3 loop reads CASSSTGGSYEQYF. CDR3 in DNA: TGTGCCAGCAGCTCGACAGGGGGTTCCTACGAGCAGTACTTC.

The gene calls are TRBV7-9 and TRBJ2-5; tentatively, D is TRBD2 (5 bases). Deletions cut 1 base from V and 9 bases from J, with 12 bases between. This CDR3 has 13 residues. Germline V lookup: CDR1 SEHNR, CDR2 FQNEAQ (reference sequence). CDR3 loop: CASSLEEGTAQYF. The CDR3 region has the DNA TGTGCCAGCAGCTTAGAAGAGGGTACCGCCCAGTACTTC. The full variable domain, its missing parts supplied by reference TRBV7-9 and TRBJ2-5, is DTGVSQNPRHKITKRGQNVTFRCDPISEHNRLYWYRQTLGQGPEFLTYFQNEAQLEKSRLLSDRFSAERPKGSFSTLEIQRTEQGDSAMYLCASSLEEGTAQYFGPGTRLLVL.